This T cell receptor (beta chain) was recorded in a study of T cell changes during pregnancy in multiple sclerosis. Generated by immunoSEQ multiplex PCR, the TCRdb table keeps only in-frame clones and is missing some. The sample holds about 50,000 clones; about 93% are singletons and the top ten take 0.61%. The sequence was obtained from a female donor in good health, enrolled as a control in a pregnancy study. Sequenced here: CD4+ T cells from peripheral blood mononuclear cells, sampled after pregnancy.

The CDR3 is CASSLGAGGPYEQYF. The CDR3 nucleotides are TGCGCCAGCAGCTTAGGAGCGGGAGGGCCCTACGAGCAGTACTTC. The chain is built from TRBV5-1 and TRBJ2-7, with TRBD2 identical over 10 bases. Germline CDR1 reads SGHRS; CDR2 reads YFSETQ. The length of the CDR3 is 15 residues. After removal of 2 bases from V and 2 bases from J, the junction contained 4 bases not matched to a gene.